The sequence of this TCR beta chain was determined in a study of vaccination and CD4 T cells after COVID-19. Comment on this clonotype: Its antigen is unknown.

Documented treatment: roughly 11-day PBMC culture with coronavirus spike peptide pools or control peptides (ViraFEST assay). Oncomine TCR Beta short-read sequencing was applied to DNA from cultured CD4+ T cells. TCRdb fed the PCR reads into MiXCR, producing one record per CDR3 protein. The table records more than 20,000 distinct CDR3 sequences, 70% of them present only once. Sample: CD4+ T cells from blood, cultured in vitro. This receptor was taken from a human donor who had recovered from COVID-19.

The CDR3, as DNA: TGCAGCCCTTACGGGACGGACTATGGCTACACCTTC. As protein: CSPYGTDYGYTF. The chain has TRBV29-1 and TRBJ1-2; D possibly corresponds to TRBD1 (5 bases). The germline V gene encodes CDR1 SQVTM and CDR2 ANQGSEA. Trimming left V 8 bases short and J 3 bases short, with 13 bases between. This CDR3 is built from 12 residues.